The entry below gives a single T cell receptor beta chain sequence along with its context. What it recognizes is unknown. Via CD45RO/CCR7/CD25/CD127/CD95/CD27, cells of the CD4+ naive, central memory, regulatory and stem cell-like memory subsets were sorted. V was trimmed by 10 bases and J by 4 bases, leaving 14 bases between them. Per the germline V gene, CDR1 is LNHDA and CDR2 is SQIVND (reference sequence). CDR3 length: 13 amino acids. Investigators reverse transcribed all isolated RNA, so they sequenced expressed TCRB transcripts. This table comes from immunoSEQ multiplex PCR, and its TCRdb copy is limited to in-frame clones, with some not included. The data hold roughly 500,000 clones, with 30% observed a single time. This record comes from a study of beta chain features in type 1 diabetes. Regarding the study as a whole: Type 1 diabetes patients had moderately but significantly shorter TCRB CDR3s in all four CD4+ subsets.

V usage is TRBV19 and J usage is TRBJ2-1; D is undetermined. Sequenced material: naive CD4+ T cells from blood. The receptor's source is a man aged 18 to 29 in good health. The CDR3 region has the DNA TGTGCCACTGCGACCGGCCTTTACAATGAGCAGTTCTTC. Encoded protein: CATATGLYNEQFF.